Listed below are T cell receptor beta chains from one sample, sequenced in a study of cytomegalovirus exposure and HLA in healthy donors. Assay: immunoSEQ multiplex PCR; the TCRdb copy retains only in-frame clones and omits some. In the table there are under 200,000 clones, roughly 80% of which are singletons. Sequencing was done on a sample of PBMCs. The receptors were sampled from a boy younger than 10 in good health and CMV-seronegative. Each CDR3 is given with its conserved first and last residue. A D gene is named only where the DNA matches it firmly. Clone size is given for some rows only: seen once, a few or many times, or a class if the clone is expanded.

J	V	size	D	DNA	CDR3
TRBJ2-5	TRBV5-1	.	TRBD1	TGCGCCAGCAGCTTGGACAGGGGCCCTCAAGAGACCCAGTACTTC	CASSLDRGPQETQYF
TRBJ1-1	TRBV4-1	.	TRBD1	TGCGCCAGCAGCCGCGGGACAGTGAACACTGAAGCTTTCTTT	CASSRGTVNTEAFF
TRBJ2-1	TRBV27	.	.	TGTGCCAGCAGTTTTCGGGGAAATGAGCAGTTCTTC	CASSFRGNEQFF
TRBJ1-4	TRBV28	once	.	TGTGCCAGCAGTTCTCTTAATGAAAAACTGTTTTTT	CASSSLNEKLFF
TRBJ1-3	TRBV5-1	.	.	TGCGCCAGCAGCTTGGGTCTAGGAGCCACACTAAGCGTCGGAAACACCATATATTTT	CASSLGLGATLSVGNTIYF
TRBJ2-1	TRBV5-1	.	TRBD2	TGCGCCAGCAGCTTGGGGACTAGCGGGAGCTCCTACAATGAGCAGTTCTTC	CASSLGTSGSSYNEQFF
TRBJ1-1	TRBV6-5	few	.	TGTGCCAGCAGACCCCATACAGGGAACACTGAAGCTTTCTTT	CASRPHTGNTEAFF
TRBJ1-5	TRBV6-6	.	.	TGTGCCAGCAGCAGATACCGGGATAGCAATCAGCCCCAGCATTTT	CASSRYRDSNQPQHF
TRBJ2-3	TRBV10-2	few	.	TGCGCCAGCAGTGAGGAGGGGGACACAGATACGCAGTATTTT	CASSEEGDTDTQYF
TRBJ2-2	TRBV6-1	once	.	TGTGCCAGCCTCAGTAGATACCCCGGGGTGCTGTTTTTT	CASLSRYPGVLFF
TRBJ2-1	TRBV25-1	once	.	TGTGCCAGCAGTGAATTTTTTGTAGAGGTGATGGACAATGAGCAGTTCTTC	CASSEFFVEVMDNEQFF
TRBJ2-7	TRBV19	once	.	TGTGCCAGTAGTTCGGACCGGGAGTGGGGCTACGAGCAGTACTTC	CASSSDREWGYEQYF
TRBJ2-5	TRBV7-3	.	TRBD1	TGTGCCAGCAGCTCAAAGGACAGGGGGACCCAGTACTTC	CASSSKDRGTQYF
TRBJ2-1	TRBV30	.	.	TGTGCCTGGAGTGTACCCGGAACTAGCACATACAATGAGCAGTTCTTC	CAWSVPGTSTYNEQFF
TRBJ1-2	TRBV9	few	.	TGTGCCAGCAGCGTAGATTTGGGGGTCCGCGGGGTTAGGGGCTACACCTTC	CASSVDLGVRGVRGYTF
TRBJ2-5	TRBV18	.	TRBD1	TGTGCCAGCTCACGAGAAACAGGGGGCCACCAAGAGACCCAGTACTTC	CASSRETGGHQETQYF
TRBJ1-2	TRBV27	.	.	TGTGCCAGCAGTCCCCAGGCAGGTTACCTTTCTCTCTATGGCTACACCTTC	CASSPQAGYLSLYGYTF
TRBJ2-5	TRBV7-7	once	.	TGTGCCAGCAGCTTAGGGGGGCGCGGGACCCAGTACTTC	CASSLGGRGTQYF
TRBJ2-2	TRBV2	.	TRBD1	TGTGCCAGAGGGGACAGGGGCCGCACCGGGGAGCTGTTTTTT	CARGDRGRTGELFF
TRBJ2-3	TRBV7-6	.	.	TGTGCCAGCAGCTCGGGTTTTGGGGCTAGCACAGATACGCAGTATTTT	CASSSGFGASTDTQYF
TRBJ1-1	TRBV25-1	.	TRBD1	TGTGCCAGCAGTCAACAGGGGACTGAAGCTTTCTTT	CASSQQGTEAFF
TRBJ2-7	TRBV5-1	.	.	TGCGCCAGCAGCTTGGCCACGGGGGAACCCTACGAGCAGTACTTC	CASSLATGEPYEQYF
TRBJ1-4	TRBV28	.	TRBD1	TGTGCCAGCAGCCAGGACAGGGCAGGCCTTGGCCAAAAACTGTTTTTT	CASSQDRAGLGQKLFF
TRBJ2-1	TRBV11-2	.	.	TGTGCCAGCGGCCCGACTGGTTACAATGAGCAGTTCTTC	CASGPTGYNEQFF
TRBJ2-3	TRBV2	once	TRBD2	TGTGCCAGTGGAGGCGGGACTAGCGGGAGCGTGGATACGCAGTATTTT	CASGGGTSGSVDTQYF
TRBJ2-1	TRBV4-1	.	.	TGCGCCAGCAGCCCCCTAGTAGCTTTCAATGAGCAGTTCTTC	CASSPLVAFNEQFF